The present TCR beta chain was sequenced within a study of vaccination effects on CD4 cells after COVID-19. For the study at large: Ahead of sequencing, the ViraFEST assay grew antigen-specific CD4+ T cells using viral peptide pools. Wells each received some 2.2 million PBMC, cultured with around 9.6 IU/ml IL-2 and 8.5 to 10 ug/ml peptides.

Germline V gives CDR1 SGHRS, CDR2 YFSETQ. There are 14 residues in the CDR3. V was clipped by 3 bases and J by 8 bases; unmatched bases: 7. This clone was observed a few times. Its specificity is not known. Between days 9 and 10 of culture, CD4+ T cells were separated out. This individual tested PCR-positive for SARS-CoV-2 infection between March and December 2020. Cultures received IL-2 medium that replaced half the medium on days 3 and 7. Measured with immunoSEQ multiplex PCR; TCRdb has only the in-frame clones, and not every one. The sample lists about 66,000 clones, more than 60% occurring once. The genes are TRBV5-1 and TRBJ1-4, with 7 nucleotides matching TRBD1. Sequenced here: CD4+ T cells from PBMCs cultured without peptide, sampled before COVID-19 vaccination. The receptor was isolated from a human donor who had a prior SARS-CoV-2 infection. The CDR3 loop reads CASSSGTVFEKLFF. The CDR3 DNA reads TGCGCCAGCAGCTCGGGGACAGTTTTCGAAAAACTGTTTTTT.